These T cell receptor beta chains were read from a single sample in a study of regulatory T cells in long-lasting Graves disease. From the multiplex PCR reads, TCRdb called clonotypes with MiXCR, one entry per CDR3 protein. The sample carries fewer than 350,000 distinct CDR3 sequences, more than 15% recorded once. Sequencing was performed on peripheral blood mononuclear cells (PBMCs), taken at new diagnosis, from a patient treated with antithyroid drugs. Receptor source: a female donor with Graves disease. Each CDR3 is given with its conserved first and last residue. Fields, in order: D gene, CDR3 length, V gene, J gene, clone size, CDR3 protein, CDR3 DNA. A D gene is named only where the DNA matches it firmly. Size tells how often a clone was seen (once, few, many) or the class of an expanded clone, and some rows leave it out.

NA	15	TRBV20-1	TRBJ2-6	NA	CSATDSFSGANVLTF	TGCAGTGCTACTGACAGTTTCTCTGGGGCCAACGTCCTGACTTTC
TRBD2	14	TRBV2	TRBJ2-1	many	CASEGLAGLNEQFF	TGTGCCAGCGAGGGACTAGCGGGACTCAATGAGCAGTTCTTC
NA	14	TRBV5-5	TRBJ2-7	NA	CASSLSGVPYEQYF	TGTGCCAGCAGTTTATCAGGGGTTCCCTACGAGCAGTACTTC
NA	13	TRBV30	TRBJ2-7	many	CAWRWTGTYEQYF	TGTGCCTGGAGATGGACGGGAACCTACGAGCAGTACTTC
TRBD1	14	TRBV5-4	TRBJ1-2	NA	CASSFGTDYQGYTF	TGTGCCAGCAGCTTCGGGACAGACTACCAAGGCTACACCTTC
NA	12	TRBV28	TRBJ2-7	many	CASSPTSNEQYF	TGTGCCAGCAGTCCGACAAGCAACGAGCAGTACTTC
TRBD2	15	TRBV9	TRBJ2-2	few	CASSAPAGEAGELFF	TGTGCCAGCAGCGCCCCTGCGGGAGAGGCCGGGGAGCTGTTTTTT
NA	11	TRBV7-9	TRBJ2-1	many	CASSRRPEQFF	TGTGCCAGCAGCCGACGCCCAGAGCAGTTCTTC
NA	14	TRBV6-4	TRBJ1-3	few	CASSRDISGNTIYF	TGTGCCAGCAGTCGGGACATCTCTGGAAACACCATATATTTT
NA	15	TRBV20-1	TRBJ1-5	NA	CSAKIPGGGNQPQHF	TGCAGTGCCAAGATCCCGGGGGGCGGGAATCAGCCCCAGCATTTT
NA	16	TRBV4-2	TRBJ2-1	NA	CASSQGGTTPTPEQFF	TGTGCCAGCAGCCAAGGAGGGACCACCCCTACGCCGGAGCAGTTCTTC
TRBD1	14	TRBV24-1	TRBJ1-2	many	CATSESGTGYGYTF	TGTGCCACCAGTGAGTCGGGGACAGGCTATGGCTACACCTTC
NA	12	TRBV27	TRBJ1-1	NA	CASSLNGGGAFF	TGTGCCAGCAGTTTAAATGGGGGGGGAGCTTTCTTT
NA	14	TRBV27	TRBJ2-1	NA	CASSLKGPANEQFF	TGTGCCAGCAGTTTAAAAGGCCCCGCGAATGAGCAGTTCTTC
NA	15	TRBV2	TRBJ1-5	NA	CASSLGGAPNRLQHF	TGTGCCAGCAGTTTAGGGGGGGCACCAAATCGGCTCCAGCATTTT
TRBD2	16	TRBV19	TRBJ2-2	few	CASTSKREVTTGELFF	TGTGCCAGCACGTCGAAGCGGGAGGTGACCACCGGGGAGCTGTTTTTT
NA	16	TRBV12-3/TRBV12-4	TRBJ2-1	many	CASSPRGERVSDEQFF	TGTGCCAGCAGTCCCCGAGGAGAGAGGGTGTCTGATGAGCAGTTCTTC
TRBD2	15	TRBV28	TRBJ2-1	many	CASSTTGTSGRYQFF	TGTGCCAGCAGCACGACCGGGACTAGCGGGAGATACCAGTTCTTC
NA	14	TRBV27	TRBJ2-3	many	CASYLGAGIGTQYF	TGTGCCAGCTACCTAGGGGCTGGCATCGGTACGCAGTATTTT
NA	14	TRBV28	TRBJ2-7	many	CASSLLSSGYEQYF	TGTGCCAGCAGTTTATTGTCTAGTGGCTACGAGCAGTACTTC
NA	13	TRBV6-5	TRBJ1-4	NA	CASSYRVGEKLFF	TGTGCCAGCAGTTACAGGGTTGGCGAAAAACTGTTTTTT
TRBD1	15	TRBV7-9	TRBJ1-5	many	CASSLGQGWNQPQHF	TGTGCCAGCAGCTTAGGACAGGGGTGGAATCAGCCCCAGCATTTT
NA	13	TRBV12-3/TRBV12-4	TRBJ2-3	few	CASRPTGTDTQYF	TGTGCCAGCAGGCCGACAGGCACAGATACGCAGTATTTT
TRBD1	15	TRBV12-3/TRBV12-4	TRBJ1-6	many	CASSFGQVNNSPLHF	TGTGCCAGCAGTTTCGGACAGGTCAATAATTCACCCCTCCACTTT
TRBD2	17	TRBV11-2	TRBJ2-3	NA	CASSFLASGSRTDTQYF	TGTGCCAGCAGCTTTCTCGCTAGCGGGAGCCGGACAGATACGCAGTATTTT